The rows below give T cell receptor beta chains drawn from one sample of a study of CD8+CD57+ T cells in acquired aplastic anemia. TCRdb used MiXCR to reprocess the reads, holding one entry per CDR3 protein. The sample contains about 110,000 distinct CDR3 sequences, roughly 51% of which appear only once. The sequencing input was sorted CD4+, CD8+, or CD8+CD57+ T cells (not recorded which) from PBMCs. The source is a human donor in good health, serving as a control. Each CDR3 is given with its conserved first and last residue. A D gene is named only where the DNA matches it firmly. The size entry is marked missing in some rows and otherwise reads once, few, many or a size class.

>12|-|-|TRBJ2-7|TRBV2
TGTGCCAGCAGGGCCCCCGGGTACGAGCAGTACTTC
CASRAPGYEQYF
>17|TRBD2|-|TRBJ2-3|TRBV25-1
TGTGCCAGCAGTGCCTGGAGTGTACAAGCGGGGTTCGATACGCAGTATTTT
CASSAWSVQAGFDTQYF
>14|-|-|TRBJ2-7|TRBV25-1
TGTGCCAGCAGTGGGGGGGGCAGGGGGTTGGAGCAGTACTTC
CASSGGGRGLEQYF
>13|-|-|TRBJ2-5|TRBV20-1
TGCAGTGCCGTCCCTATGGGGATGGAGACCCAGTACTTC
CSAVPMGMETQYF
>13|-|many|TRBJ1-1|TRBV7-2
TGTGCCAGCAGCCCCGGACAGAACACTGAAGCTTTCTTT
CASSPGQNTEAFF
>15|TRBD2|many|TRBJ2-1|TRBV6-2/TRBV6-3
TGTGCCAGCAGTTACGGATCGGGGGGGCATTATGAGCAGTTCTTC
CASSYGSGGHYEQFF
>13|TRBD2|-|TRBJ2-7|TRBV12-3/TRBV12-4
TGTGCCAGCGGTGGGAGCGGGGGGTACGAGCAGTACTTC
CASGGSGGYEQYF
>15|TRBD2|-|TRBJ2-3|TRBV9
TGTGCCAGCAGCGCAGGTCAGGGGCGGGGGGCCCTCAGGTATTTT
CASSAGQGRGALRYF
>11|-|-|TRBJ2-1|TRBV9
TGTGCCAGCAGGGGGCGGCATGAGCAGTTCTTC
CASRGRHEQFF
>17|TRBD2|many|TRBJ2-1|TRBV20-1
TGCAGTGCTAGAGATCTGGTTGTTAGCGGGGGGCCGGATGAGCAGTTCTTC
CSARDLVVSGGPDEQFF
>14|-|-|TRBJ2-5|TRBV29-1
TGCAGCGTTGAAGTAGCCGAGGGCCAAGAGACCCAGTACTTC
CSVEVAEGQETQYF
>14|-|many|TRBJ2-5|TRBV29-1
TGCAGCGTTTACGCGGCGGGGTGGTCGGAGACCCAGTACTTC
CSVYAAGWSETQYF
>19|TRBD2|many|TRBJ2-3|TRBV4-1
TGCGCCAGCAGCCAAGAATCATCCCGACTAGCGGGGAGCACAGATACGCAGTATTTT
CASSQESSRLAGSTDTQYF
>16|TRBD2|-|TRBJ2-7|TRBV10-2
TGCGCCAGCAGTGAGGTTGGCGGGGGAAGCTCCTACGAGCAGTACTTC
CASSEVGGGSSYEQYF
>15|TRBD1|-|TRBJ1-2|TRBV25-1
TGTGCCAGCAGTGAGCCGGGACAGGCTTTCTTTGGCTACACCTTC
CASSEPGQAFFGYTF
>12|-|many|TRBJ2-7|TRBV14
TGTGCCAGCAGCCAAGAGGGCCTCGAGCAGTACTTC
CASSQEGLEQYF
>15|-|-|TRBJ1-2|TRBV20-1
TGCAGTGCTAGAGAGTTCGACAGCGGGACAAATGGCTACACCTTC
CSAREFDSGTNGYTF
>14|TRBD1|few|TRBJ1-4|TRBV4-3
TGCGCCGGCAGCCAAGGGACAGGGAATGAAAAACTGTTTTTT
CAGSQGTGNEKLFF
>14|-|-|TRBJ2-1|TRBV11-1
TGTGCCAGCAGCTTAGCGCAGAACAACAATGAGCAGTTCTTC
CASSLAQNNNEQFF
>10|-|-|TRBJ1-1|TRBV19
TGTGCCAGCAGTAACAGGGAAGTTTTCTTT
CASSNREVFF
>15|-|-|TRBJ2-1|TRBV20-1
TGCAGTGCTTCTGGAGGGGGTGGACAGACCAATGAGCAGTTCTTC
CSASGGGGQTNEQFF
>18|-|-|TRBJ1-3|TRBV5-1
TGCGCCAGCAGCTTGATGTTGTCCAGCCGTGACTCTGGAAACACCATATATTTT
CASSLMLSSRDSGNTIYF
>14|-|many|TRBJ2-7|TRBV5-5
TGTGCCAGCAGCTTGGGCCTGAAGGCCGGCGAGCAGTACTTC
CASSLGLKAGEQYF
>16|-|-|TRBJ2-7|TRBV25-1
TGTGCCAGCAGTGCTCCGAGAGGACCCCTCTCCTACGAGCAGTACTTC
CASSAPRGPLSYEQYF
>16|-|-|TRBJ2-2|TRBV15
TGTGCCACCAGCAGAGAGGGGGTTGTGGACACCGGGGAGCTGTTTTTT
CATSREGVVDTGELFF
>15|-|many|TRBJ2-2|TRBV7-3
TGTGCCAGCAGCTTACTCGACAAGAATACCGGGGAGCTGTTTTTT
CASSLLDKNTGELFF
>17|TRBD2|many|TRBJ2-3|TRBV7-3
TGTGCCAGCAGCTCCCCGGGACTAGCAGCTAGCACAGATACGCAGTATTTT
CASSSPGLAASTDTQYF
>12|-|-|TRBJ1-2|TRBV25-1
TGTGCCAGCAGTGGAGGGGGTGGAAGCTACACCTTC
CASSGGGGSYTF
>12|TRBD1|-|TRBJ2-5|TRBV24-1
TGTGCCTTGCCGGGACAGCGAGAGACCCAGTACTTC
CALPGQRETQYF
>16|TRBD1|many|TRBJ2-7|TRBV4-3
TGCGCCAGCAGCCAAGCGCCGGGACAGGCGAACTACGAGCAGTACTTC
CASSQAPGQANYEQYF
>14|-|few|TRBJ1-6|TRBV2
TGTGCCAGCAGTGAATCCCCGATTAATTCACCCCTCCACTTT
CASSESPINSPLHF
>14|TRBD1|-|TRBJ1-1|TRBV7-8
TGTGCCAGCAGCTCCCCGACAGGGGACACTGAAGCTTTCTTT
CASSSPTGDTEAFF
>13|-|-|TRBJ1-2|TRBV6-5
TGTGCCAGCAGTTACTCAAAGGGATTTGGCTACACCTTC
CASSYSKGFGYTF
>12|TRBD2|few|TRBJ2-5|TRBV10-3
TGTGCCACAGCCGGGACTAGCGAGACCCAGTACTTC
CATAGTSETQYF
>16|-|-|TRBJ1-2|TRBV4-3
TGCGCCAGCAGCTTAGCGGCCCTCATGGACCCCTATGGCTACACCTTC
CASSLAALMDPYGYTF
>15|-|-|TRBJ1-5|TRBV4-3
TGCGCCAGCAGCCATGATACAGGGAAAAATCAGCCCCAGCATTTT
CASSHDTGKNQPQHF
>18|TRBD1|many|TRBJ1-6|TRBV7-6
TGTGCCAGCAGCTTAGGTCCCTCGCAGGGGGTAGTAGGTTCACCCCTCCACTTT
CASSLGPSQGVVGSPLHF
>13|-|-|TRBJ2-3|TRBV7-3
TGTGCCAGCAGATATCCAGGGACCGATGAGCAGTATTTT
CASRYPGTDEQYF
>15|-|many|TRBJ1-2|TRBV11-2
TGTGCCAGCAGCCTTTCGGGACACCGTAACTATGGCTACACCTTC
CASSLSGHRNYGYTF
>12|-|-|TRBJ2-1|TRBV20-1
TGCAGTGCTACCGGTGGCGAGGATGAGCAGTTCTTC
CSATGGEDEQFF
>17|TRBD1|many|TRBJ1-4|TRBV4-1
TGCGCCAGCAGCCAAGGCCCCGCCGGGACAGGGTATGAAAAACTGTTTTTT
CASSQGPAGTGYEKLFF
>16|-|many|TRBJ2-7|TRBV4-3
TGCGCCAGCAGCCAAGATCGTCGCGGATCCTTCTACGAGCAGTACTTC
CASSQDRRGSFYEQYF
>19|TRBD1|-|TRBJ2-6|TRBV11-2
TGTGCCAGCAGCCCCCGCAGGACAGGGGTGAGCTCTGAGGCCAACGTCCTGACTTTC
CASSPRRTGVSSEANVLTF
>12|-|once|TRBJ2-3|TRBV24-1
TGTGCCACCAGTGATTGGACAGATACGCAGTATTTT
CATSDWTDTQYF